A selection of T cell receptor beta chains follows, all from one sample in a study of cytomegalovirus exposure and HLA in healthy donors. The method was immunoSEQ multiplex PCR; TCRdb's version includes in-frame clones alone and lacks a portion of them. The data hold 120,000 or so clones, with around 72% observed a single time. Sequenced input: PBMCs. Receptors were obtained from a man aged 25 to 40 in good health and CMV-seronegative. Each CDR3 is given with its conserved first and last residue. Fields, in order: clone size, CDR3 length, V gene, D gene, J gene, CDR3 protein, CDR3 DNA. The D gene is left open where the match is weak. Clone size is given for some rows only: seen once, a few or many times, or a class if the clone is expanded.

>few|14|TRBV4-1|TRBD1|TRBJ2-3
CASSLDRGTDTQYF
TGCGCCAGCAGCCTAGACAGGGGTACAGATACGCAGTATTTT
>.|16|TRBV4-2|TRBD1|TRBJ2-7
CASSQDSGQVSYGQYF
TGTGCCAGCAGCCAAGATTCGGGACAGGTCTCCTACGGGCAGTACTTC
>.|15|TRBV10-3|TRBD1|TRBJ2-7
CAIRGGDSVPYEQYF
TGTGCCATCAGGGGTGGGGACAGCGTTCCCTACGAGCAGTACTTC
>.|14|TRBV7-3|.|TRBJ1-1
CASSLDGGNTEAFF
TGTGCCAGCAGCTTAGATGGAGGGAACACTGAAGCTTTCTTT
>.|15|TRBV2|.|TRBJ1-5
CASSEVRGQGQPQHF
TGTGCCAGCTCGGAAGTGCGGGGGCAGGGACAGCCCCAGCATTTT
>.|13|TRBV6-1|.|TRBJ2-7
CASSGHRPTEQYF
TGTGCCAGCAGTGGACACCGCCCTACGGAGCAGTACTTC
>.|14|TRBV7-9|.|TRBJ1-3
CASSRGFSGNTIYF
TGTGCCAGCAGCAGGGGGTTCTCTGGAAACACCATATATTTT
>.|19|TRBV7-2|.|TRBJ2-3
CASSFLDRAESSSTDTQYF
TGTGCCAGCAGCTTCTTGGACAGAGCTGAGTCCTCTAGCACAGATACGCAGTATTTT
>.|12|TRBV6-5|.|TRBJ2-7
CASKNRDGEQYF
TGTGCCAGCAAAAACAGGGATGGCGAGCAGTACTTC
>.|16|TRBV5-6|.|TRBJ1-6
CASSGDTSAWGSPLHF
TGTGCCAGCAGCGGGGACACGAGTGCCTGGGGTTCACCCCTCCACTTT
>.|13|TRBV6-4|.|TRBJ2-3
CASSLSGTDTQYF
TGTGCCAGCAGTCTATCTGGCACAGATACGCAGTATTTT
>.|17|TRBV5-1|TRBD1|TRBJ2-1
CASSFPPGQGNHNEQFF
TGCGCCAGCAGCTTCCCACCGGGACAGGGAAACCACAATGAGCAGTTCTTC
>few|14|TRBV5-1|.|TRBJ1-3
CASSQVGAENTIYF
TGCGCCAGCAGCCAGGTGGGGGCGGAAAACACCATATATTTT
>few|15|TRBV4-2|.|TRBJ1-4
CASSAQEGGRQELFF
TGTGCCAGCAGCGCACAGGAAGGGGGAAGACAGGAACTGTTTTTT
>.|17|TRBV4-1|.|TRBJ1-5
CASSQELPRYSNQPQHF
TGCGCCAGCAGCCAAGAATTACCTCGCTATAGCAATCAGCCCCAGCATTTT
>.|14|TRBV27|.|TRBJ2-2
CASSLQGHTGELFF
TGTGCCAGCAGTTTACAGGGTCACACCGGGGAGCTGTTTTTT
>.|12|TRBV19|.|TRBJ2-7
CASSNAGREQYF
TGTGCCAGTAGTAATGCGGGGCGCGAGCAGTACTTC
>.|15|TRBV7-7|TRBD1|TRBJ1-4
CASSFRQGIGEKLFF
TGTGCTAGCAGCTTTAGACAGGGGATTGGTGAAAAACTGTTTTTT
>few|15|TRBV6-5|.|TRBJ1-5
CASISVSWSNQPQHF
TGTGCCAGTATTTCGGTGTCTTGGAGCAATCAGCCCCAGCATTTT
>.|14|TRBV2|TRBD1|TRBJ1-1
CASSTGATGTEAFF
TGTGCCAGCAGTACAGGGGCTACGGGCACTGAAGCTTTCTTT
>once|15|TRBV30|.|TRBJ1-5
CAWSVGAASNQPQHF
TGTGCCTGGAGTGTAGGGGCTGCCAGCAATCAGCCCCAGCATTTT
>few|14|TRBV9|.|TRBJ1-2
CASSTGNQWRGYTF
TGTGCCAGCAGCACCGGGAACCAGTGGAGGGGCTACACCTTC
>.|14|TRBV6-4|.|TRBJ2-3
CASSDGSPGFTQYF
TGTGCCAGCAGTGACGGTTCTCCCGGGTTCACGCAGTATTTT
>.|17|TRBV9|.|TRBJ2-2
CASSVASGQTNTGELFF
TGTGCCAGCAGCGTAGCTTCAGGACAAACAAACACCGGGGAGCTGTTTTTT
>.|16|TRBV6-6|TRBD2|TRBJ2-5
CASSKAGDTRQETQYF
TGTGCCAGCAGCAAAGCGGGGGACACGAGACAAGAGACCCAGTACTTC
>.|11|TRBV7-9|.|TRBJ1-1
CASSLGSEAFF
TGTGCCAGCAGCTTAGGGAGTGAAGCTTTCTTT
>.|15|TRBV19|.|TRBJ2-1
CASSIEGAFSTGQFF
TGTGCCAGTAGTATAGAGGGGGCTTTTTCAACGGGGCAGTTCTTC